Below, 22 T cell receptor beta chains from the same sample are listed, as sequenced in a study of molecular identifiers for immune sequencing clone quantification. TCRdb processed the PCR reads anew with MiXCR; each CDR3 protein has one entry. In the table there are roughly 630,000 distinct CDR3 sequences, 25% of which are singletons. The sequenced material came from naive CD8+ T cells from blood, with Jurkat cell RNA spiked in. Subset meaning: FACS-sorted CD8+CD4-CCR7+CD45RA+ naive T cells. These receptors originate from a human donor in good health. Some libraries in this study had Jurkat cell RNA spiked in.

Concerning this clonotype: A read error may produce the germline difference seen at one junction end. The rearrangement uses TRBV24-1 and TRBJ2-2, with 9 bases aligning to TRBD1. This CDR3 spans 13 amino acids. Per germline, CDR1 KGHDR and CDR2 SFDVKD. CDR3 sequence reads: CATGTGRTGEPFF. CDR3 coding DNA: TGTGCCACCGGGACAGGGCGCACCGGGGAGCCGTTTTTT.

J is TRBJ2-7 and V is TRBV3-1, with D maybe TRBD1 (7 bases). This CDR3 has 13 residues. With 5 bases removed from V and 4 bases from J, the gap between germline ends came to 12 bases. Germline V gives CDR1 LGHDT, CDR2 YNNKEL (reference sequence). As DNA, the CDR3 is TGTGCCAGCAGCAACGCAGGGGGGTACGAGCAGTACTTC. Translated: CASSNAGGYEQYF.

This clonotype was detected many times. The rearrangement joins TRBV7-9 to TRBJ2-7; TRBD2 matches at 15 bases. Germline CDR1 SEHNR, CDR2 FQNEAQ (reference sequence). Unmatched junction bases numbered 2, after V lost 8 bases and J lost 6 bases. There are 13 residues in the CDR3. The CDR3 DNA reads as TGTGCCAGCGGACTAGCGGGAGGGTCCGAGCAGTACTTC. It codes for CASGLAGGSEQYF.

About this clonotype itself: The final CDR3 position lacks the conserved phenylalanine or tryptophan, pointing to a likely read error. The chain couples TRBV9 to TRBJ2-7; perhaps TRBD1 as D (7 bases). V was pared by 5 bases and J by 0 bases, with 12 bases between. Germline CDR1 SGDLS, CDR2 YYNGEE. This CDR3 has 14 residues. CDR3 loop: CASSPGGSSYEQYL. The CDR3 DNA reads TGTGCCAGCAGTCCAGGGGGGAGCTCCTACGAGCAGTACCTC.

Of note for this clonotype: Compared with germline, one end of the junction differs, possibly owing to a read error. The chain carries TRBV2 and TRBJ2-2; 9 nucleotides align to TRBD1. Germline-derived CDR1 and CDR2 are SNHLY and FYNNEI. This CDR3 is built from 14 residues. CDR3 amino acids: CARSTGGNTGEQFF. The CDR3 nucleotides are TGTGCCAGAAGTACAGGGGGCAACACCGGGGAGCAGTTTTTT.

The sample holds a few counts of this clonotype. The rearrangement uses TRBV6-1 and TRBJ2-7, with D possibly being TRBD1 (7 bases). Trimming pared 8 bases from V and 6 bases from J, leaving 11 bases between. The CDR3 has 11 amino acids. Germline CDR1 reads MNHNS; CDR2 reads SASEGT. Written as DNA, the CDR3 is TGTGCCAGCTACAGGGGAGGCGAGCAGTACTTC. Translating gives CASYRGGEQYF.

This clonotype came up many times. This chain links TRBV27 with TRBJ1-1, with unresolved D. V was shortened by 3 bases and J by 1 base, with 6 bases between the two germline ends. The CDR3 has 13 residues. Germline CDR1 and CDR2: MNHEY and SMNVEV (reference sequence). CDR3 sequence reads: CASSLQANTEAFF. The CDR3 DNA reads as TGTGCCAGCAGTTTGCAGGCGAACACTGAAGCTTTCTTT.

The chain links TRBV7-9 to TRBJ1-3; 7 bases are shared with TRBD1. Trimming removed 4 bases from V and 3 bases from J; junction bases left unmatched: 15. This CDR3 comprises 18 residues. Germline lookup yields CDR1 SEHNR and CDR2 FQNEAQ (reference sequence). The CDR3 here is CASSSSEGGWVVGNTIYF. The CDR3 nucleotides read TGTGCCAGCAGCTCGTCCGAAGGGGGCTGGGTAGTTGGAAACACCATATATTTT.

This clonotype was seen repeatedly, ten times or more. This chain joins TRBV4-1 and TRBJ2-7; possibly TRBD1 for D (5 bases). CDR3 size: 13 residues. The germline gives CDR1 MGHRA, CDR2 YSYEKL. The ends were cut back, 0 bases at V and 7 bases at J, with 10 bases in the middle. As DNA, the CDR3 is TGCGCCAGCAGCCAAGAAAAGGGGTGGGAGCAGTACTTC. It specifies CASSQEKGWEQYF.

Points on this clonotype: This may stem from a read error, because a much larger clone lies one nucleotide away. CDR3 in DNA: TGCAGTGCTAAGGGGACATGGGAAAGCGGGACCCAGTACTTC. The encoded protein is CSAKGTWESGTQYF. This chain joins TRBV20-1 and TRBJ2-5; TRBD1 is a possible D gene (6 bases). The V and J ends lost 4 bases and 7 bases respectively, with 19 bases between them. This CDR3 comprises 14 residues. The V gene's germline CDR1 is DFQATT and CDR2 SNEGSKA (reference sequence).

This clonotype was seen many times. The rearrangement uses TRBV4-1 and TRBJ2-2; D is ambiguous. Looked up from germline, CDR1 is MGHRA and CDR2 is YSYEKL. Trimming took off 4 bases at V and 3 bases at J, with 6 bases between the two ends. This CDR3 is 13 amino acids long. In nucleotides, the CDR3 is TGCGCCAGCAGCCTCCCCTACACCGGGGAGCTGTTTTTT. Residues: CASSLPYTGELFF.

This clonotype was recorded at least ten times. The gene calls are TRBV9 and TRBJ2-3; no clear D gene. Deletions cut 4 bases from V and 0 bases from J, with 15 bases between. The CDR3 sequence is 16 residues long. Germline V lookup: CDR1 SGDLS, CDR2 YYNGEE. The CDR3, as DNA: TGTGCCAGCAGCACCCAGACAATAATGAGCACAGATACGCAGTATTTT. Translating gives CASSTQTIMSTDTQYF.

This chain uses TRBV6-5 with TRBJ1-1; 12 nucleotides line up with TRBD1. The CDR3 consists of 13 residues. The ends lost 6 bases at V and 12 bases at J; junction bases unmatched: 8. The germline V gene encodes CDR1 MNHEY and CDR2 SVGAGI. The CDR3 sequence: CASSLGQGALPFF. CDR3 bases: TGTGCCAGCAGCTTGGGACAGGGGGCATTGCCTTTCTTT.

This clonotype was picked up many times. Mismatch with germline at one junction end may stem from a read error. The chain combines TRBV10-2 with TRBJ1-5, with 7 bases matching TRBD1. The CDR3 contains 15 residues. Germline CDR1 is WSHSY and CDR2 is SAAADI. Written as DNA, the CDR3 is TGTGCCAGCAGTGAACAGGGGTATAGCAATCAGCCCCAGCATTTT. Protein: CASSEQGYSNQPQHF.

This clonotype was counted a few times. The chain has TRBV29-1 and TRBJ2-2; D possibly matches TRBD1 or TRBD2 (5 bases each). This CDR3 comprises 14 residues. CDR1 and CDR2 from the germline V gene are SQVTM and ANQGSEA. The V gene lost 4 bases and the J gene lost 1 base, with 10 bases spanning the gap. Here the CDR3 reads CSVGGTENTGELFF. The CDR3 nucleotides are TGCAGCGTTGGGGGGACCGAGAACACCGGGGAGCTGTTTTTT.

In regard to this clonotype: A much larger clone is a single base away; this may be a read error. J is TRBJ2-6 and V is TRBV30, with D tentatively TRBD1 or TRBD2 (6 bases each). The germline gives CDR1 GTSNPN, CDR2 SVGIG (reference sequence). This CDR3 has 14 residues. DNA of the CDR3: TGTGCCTGGAGTTGGGGGGCTGGGGCCAACGCCCTGACTTTC. Protein product: CAWSWGAGANALTF.

At least ten counts were recorded for this clonotype. The chain is built from TRBV7-6 and TRBJ1-1; TRBD1 might be the D (6 bases). V was pared by 2 bases and J by 4 bases, with 8 bases between. The germline V gene encodes CDR1 SGHVS and CDR2 FNYEAQ. The CDR3 loop spans 13 amino acids. This CDR3 reads CASSLSGATEAFF. The CDR3 nucleotides are TGTGCCAGCAGCTTATCAGGGGCCACTGAAGCTTTCTTT.

This clonotype was seen ten or more times. This rearrangement joins TRBV29-1 to TRBJ1-1, with D possibly being TRBD1 (5 bases). The V end lost 4 bases, the J end lost 0 bases, and 12 bases lay between the germline ends. The germline V gene encodes CDR1 SQVTM and CDR2 ANQGSEA. The CDR3 has 14 residues. Here the CDR3 DNA reads TGCAGCGTTGTACCGGACATTTTGAACACTGAAGCTTTCTTT. This sequence encodes CSVVPDILNTEAFF.

The chain uses TRBV2 and TRBJ1-1; D possibly corresponds to TRBD1 (6 bases). CDR1 is SNHLY, CDR2 FYNNEI, per germline. V lost 5 bases, J lost 2 bases, and 12 bases lay in between. The CDR3 loop spans 14 amino acids. The chain's CDR3 is CASSPGTINTEAFF. The CDR3 nucleotides read TGTGCCAGCAGTCCCGGGACAATAAACACTGAAGCTTTCTTT.

This chain connects TRBV12-3 or TRBV12-4 to TRBJ1-5, with 9 bases lining up with TRBD1. J lost 5 bases, V lost 7 bases, and 12 bases had no gene match. The CDR3 runs 16 residues. For the CDR3, the DNA is TGTGCCAGCAATATAGTGGGACAGGGAGACGATCAGCCCCAGCATTTT. Amino acid sequence: CASNIVGQGDDQPQHF.

CDR3: CASSPYQAGIQETQYF. The CDR3 DNA follows: TGTGCCAGCAGCCCATATCAAGCGGGGATCCAAGAGACCCAGTACTTC. The V and J genes are TRBV7-6 and TRBJ2-5; 7 positions agree with TRBD2. The CDR3 is 16 amino acids. Germline V gene data show CDR1 as SGHVS and CDR2 as FNYEAQ. With 5 bases clipped from V and 1 base from J, the junction kept 10 bases outside the gene matches.

This clonotype was seen a few times. J is TRBJ2-2 and V is TRBV7-7, with TRBD2 as a possible D gene (6 bases). Germline-derived CDR1 and CDR2 are SSHAT and FNYEAQ (reference sequence). V gave up 5 bases and J gave up 4 bases, with 11 bases separating them. This CDR3 spans 14 amino acids. CDR3 in DNA: TGTGCCAGCAGCCCCCCGGGACTCACCGGGGAGCTGTTTTTT. It translates to CASSPPGLTGELFF.